Here is one T cell receptor beta chain with its context. This clone was observed at least ten times. What this receptor recognizes is not known. Base qualities are not recorded, but no much larger clone differs from it by a single base. This entry belongs to a study of T cell responses to AZD1222 COVID-19 vaccine (dated by TCRdb to about 2021). For context, the study as a whole: Because spike-specific TCR depth and breadth did not differ between the two schedules, AZD1222 recipients who got a second dose at roughly 4 weeks were pooled with those who got a second dose at roughly 12 weeks. TCR sequencing was performed for some 250 trial participants, of whom 200 to 220 were given two doses of AZD1222 and about 25 were given two doses of MenACWY control vaccine. Trial participants were enrolled by age into subgroups of 18-55, 56-69 and 70-plus years, and 148, 28 and 57 TCR-sequenced participants, respectively, were included in these subgroups.

The time point label for this specimen denotes: baseline before first vaccination. Vaccinee samples came from UK trials COV001 and COV002, including a single-blind randomized controlled phase 2/3 trial of AZD1222 (ChAdOx1 nCoV-19) in healthy adults. Trial participant PBMC samples were collected at day 0 and day 28 after the second dose for TCRbeta chain sequencing. The V end gives up 3 bases and the J end 1 base, leaving 5 bases in the junction not matched to a gene. Counted from cysteine to phenylalanine, this CDR3 has 17 amino acids. Only the CDR3 DNA is retained, 51 bases long and in frame from the first base. CDR1 and CDR2 are read off the germline V gene as MRHNA and SNTAGT. Overall study outcomes, separate from this receptor: After two AZD1222 doses, both the breadth and the depth of spike-specific TCRs were significantly higher than at day 0 and than in MenACWY recipients. Participants were mostly white British and included more females than males, and it was suggested by the authors that clonal diversity may have been underestimated. The 56-69-year group was small, and its depth increase did not reach significance, likely because of low power. Because no samples from the day 14 peak response were available, repertoires could be characterized only after the peak T cell response. Conclusions about previously exposed vaccinees are limited, since just six AZD1222 recipients were seropositive for SARS-CoV-2 at baseline. CD4 TCRs associated with the vaccine covered the entire spike protein, and the dominant responses were in regions 160-218 and 743-854. Epitopes outside the regions mutated in the B.1.351 and B.1.1.7 variants were reportedly recognized by nearly half of the unique spike-specific TCRs.

The CDR3 regions of human TCRbeta chains were subjected to immunosequencing. For the original study's pipeline: TCRs in the repertoires were matched against a reference library of SARS-CoV-2-specific TCRs that had been generated with the MIRA antigen-specificity platform. Breadth was defined as the fraction of unique TCRs that were SARS-CoV-2-associated, and depth was defined as the fraction of total T cells that were SARS-CoV-2-associated. Using the MIRA data, each spike-specific TCR was mapped to the spike region that the TCR reacts to and placed in a CD4 or CD8 class. Log10-transformed breadth and depth values were compared by one-way ANOVA with Sidak's multiple comparisons tests. In its TCRdb copy, this immuneACCESS table keeps in-frame sequences only and misses some clones. Where compared with another copy, unresolved V genes explain less than half of these, and the others have no known cause. The V and J calls and the clone size are those of that table, but D and trimming were determined from the DNA. The sample table records 150,000 to 200,000 clones; more than 70% of these occur just once. Over 4.5% of the sample comes from the top ten.

This sample comprised peripheral blood, obtained on day 0 of AZD1222 vaccination. The sequence was obtained from an adult in good health. The chain joins TRBV6-4 to TRBJ2-3, and TRBD2 matches 12 of the central bases. The base sequence is TGTGCCAGCAGTGAATCTAGCGGGGGGGACGGCACAGATACGCAGTATTTT. Translated, it gives CASSESSGGDGTDTQYF.